The next 23 T cell receptor beta chains were all read from a single sample in a study of cytomegalovirus exposure and HLA in healthy donors. It was with 60 Vbeta and 13 Jbeta primers that the PCR ran. Measured with immunoSEQ multiplex PCR; TCRdb has only the in-frame clones, and not every one. The sample contains around 120,000 clones, roughly 9% of which appear only once. Material for sequencing was PBMCs. The receptor source for this set is a man younger than 40 in good health and CMV-seronegative.

As for this clone: The sample holds other DNA sequences that translate to the same CDR3. The V and J genes are TRBV9 and TRBJ1-1; 8 bases are a match to TRBD1. Trimming cost V 3 bases and J 1 base; bases outside gene matches: 5. CDR1 and CDR2 (germline): SGDLS, YYNGEE. The CDR3 spans 15 residues. CDR3 amino acids: CASSAPGTGNTEAFF. CDR3 coding DNA: TGTGCCAGCAGCGCCCCCGGGACAGGGAACACTGAAGCTTTCTTT.

A few counts support this clone. For the CDR3, the DNA is TGTGCCAGCAGTGAGGAGAGCTTTTCCCCCCAGCATTTT. This codes for CASSEESFSPQHF. This chain joins TRBV6-4 and TRBJ1-5; unclear D gene. Germline CDR1 is MRHNA and CDR2 is SNTAGT. The V end was cut by 3 bases, the J end by 10 bases, with 13 bases between. CDR3 size: 13 residues.

The chain is built from TRBV27 and TRBJ1-2; 8 bases line up with TRBD1. Germline assignment: CDR1 MNHEY and CDR2 SMNVEV (reference sequence). This CDR3 is 12 amino acids long. The V and J ends lost 4 bases and 8 bases, in that order; junction bases with no gene match: 3. The DNA of the CDR3 is TGTGCCAGCAGTTCCCCAGGGGGCGGCTACACCTTC. It translates to CASSSPGGGYTF.

V gene TRBV9 combines with J gene TRBJ2-2; 8 nucleotides agree with TRBD1. Germline CDR1 reads SGDLS; CDR2 reads YYNGEE. Trimming at V came to 2 bases and at J to 1 base, leaving 4 bases not matched to a gene. CDR3 length: 16 residues. The CDR3 loop is CASSVDDRGNTGELFF. CDR3 nucleotide sequence: TGTGCCAGCAGCGTTGACGACAGGGGGAACACCGGGGAGCTGTTTTTT.

A remark on this clone: At one end the junction does not follow the germline gene, possibly because of a read error. The rearrangement joins TRBV30 to TRBJ1-4, with D perhaps TRBD1 (5 bases). In germline, CDR1 is GTSNPN, CDR2 SVGIG (reference sequence). The CDR3 sequence is 11 residues long. CDR3 sequence reads: CAWSVRFPGLF. The CDR3 DNA reads TGTGCCTGGAGTGTACGATTTCCAGGGCTTTTT.

This clone has a handful of counts. The chain combines TRBV30 with TRBJ2-1; a possible D gene is TRBD2 (5 bases). From germline, CDR1 is GTSNPN and CDR2 SVGIG (reference sequence). The CDR3 covers 12 residues. Trimming left V 2 bases short and J 10 bases short, with 12 bases between. The CDR3: CAWSSNREEQFF. The CDR3 DNA sequence: TGTGCCTGGAGTTCAAACCGGGAAGAGCAGTTCTTC.

This clone has a handful of counts. This rearrangement joins TRBV10-3 to TRBJ1-4, with D perhaps matching TRBD1 (5 bases). The length of the CDR3 is 15 residues. From germline, CDR1 is ENHRY and CDR2 SYGVKD. V shed 0 bases and J shed 8 bases, with 13 bases lying between them. The CDR3 reads CAISESTGVSEKLFF. CDR3 bases: TGTGCCATCAGTGAGTCGACGGGGGTGAGCGAAAAACTGTTTTTT.

This clone was seen a handful of times. This chain uses TRBV29-1 with TRBJ2-7; a weak D match, TRBD2 (6 bases). Trimming took 2 bases from V and 3 from J, leaving 14 bases between them. The CDR3 has 14 amino acids. Germline-derived CDR1 and CDR2 are SQVTM and ANQGSEA. This chain's CDR3 is CSVELARGSYEQYF. The CDR3 DNA is TGCAGCGTTGAACTAGCGCGAGGAAGCTACGAGCAGTACTTC.

The rearrangement links TRBV5-5 to TRBJ2-7; perhaps TRBD2 as D (7 bases). The CDR3 is made up of 15 amino acids. The V gene lost 4 bases and the J gene lost 2 bases, with 16 bases spanning the gap. Looked up from germline, CDR1 is SGHKS and CDR2 is YYEKEE (reference sequence). The CDR3 here is CASSGGDTGAYEQYF. The CDR3 region has the DNA TGTGCCAGCAGCGGGGGGGACACCGGGGCCTACGAGCAGTACTTC.

This clone turned up a few times. The chain couples TRBV12-5 to TRBJ2-5, with 7 bases fitting TRBD1. From germline, CDR1 is LGHNT and CDR2 FRNRAP. The CDR3 runs to 16 residues. V lost 2 bases and J lost 2; bases outside the gene matches: 8. DNA for the CDR3: TGTGCTAGTGGTTTGCCATTACCGGGACAGCAAGAGACCCAGTACTTC. Translation: CASGLPLPGQQETQYF.

The chain uses TRBV7-8 and TRBJ1-2; perhaps TRBD1 as D (6 bases). CDR1 SGHVS and CDR2 FQNEAQ come from the germline V gene. The germline V and J ends were trimmed by 5 bases and 2 bases, with 12 bases remaining between them. CDR3 length: 14 amino acids. CDR3 sequence: CASSPGTPNYGYTF. CDR3 DNA sequence: TGTGCCAGCAGCCCTGGGACACCGAACTATGGCTACACCTTC.

In DNA, the CDR3 is TGCGCCAGCAGGATACAGGGCAACACCGGGGAGCTGTTTTTT. Encoded protein: CASRIQGNTGELFF. The rearrangement joins TRBV5-1 to TRBJ2-2; D may be TRBD1 (6 bases). V was clipped by 5 bases and J by 2 bases, with 10 bases between them. Germline V gene lookup returns CDR1 SGHRS and CDR2 YFSETQ. This CDR3 spans 14 amino acids.

This clone showed up just a few times. The J gene is TRBJ2-1, the V gene TRBV6-5; D unclear. The CDR3 extends over 14 amino acids. Trimming took 3 bases from V and 2 from J, leaving 8 bases between them. Germline V gene lookup returns CDR1 MNHEY and CDR2 SVGAGI. The CDR3 coding sequence is TGTGCCAGCAGTTATGAGCGCGCCTACAATGAGCAGTTCTTC. Amino acid sequence: CASSYERAYNEQFF.

This clone was counted a few times. The rearrangement uses TRBV7-8 and TRBJ2-2, with TRBD2 identical over 8 bases. Germline CDR1 is SGHVS and CDR2 is FQNEAQ. The CDR3 totals 15 residues. The V segment lost 1 base and the J segment 5 bases; nucleotides outside the gene matches: 3. CDR3 amino acids: CASSLGRGATGELFF. The CDR3 DNA follows: TGTGCCAGCAGCTTAGGGCGGGGGGCTACCGGGGAGCTGTTTTTT.

The J gene is TRBJ2-7, the V gene TRBV27, with D unresolved. The CDR3 length is 13 residues. V gave up 4 bases and J gave up 0 bases, with 7 bases separating them. CDR1 MNHEY and CDR2 SMNVEV come from the germline V gene (reference sequence). CDR3 residues: CASSWAFSYEQYF. The CDR3 DNA reads as TGTGCCAGCAGTTGGGCATTCTCCTACGAGCAGTACTTC.

This clone was counted between two and nine times. The V call is TRBV7-9, the J call TRBJ2-7; maybe TRBD2 (5 bases). With 5 bases removed from V and 3 bases from J, the gap between germline ends came to 14 bases. CDR1 is SEHNR, CDR2 FQNEAQ, per germline (reference sequence). The CDR3 consists of 14 residues. CDR3 nucleotide sequence: TGTGCCAGCAGCCTAACAACTAGACACTACGAGCAGTACTTC. The encoded protein is CASSLTTRHYEQYF.

The J gene is TRBJ2-1, the V gene TRBV4-3; possible D gene TRBD2, 5 bases. The germline V gene encodes CDR1 LGHNA and CDR2 YSLEER. The V end lost 0 bases, the J end lost 2 bases, and 11 bases lay between the germline ends. The CDR3 runs 16 residues. CDR3 amino acids: CASSQERPSPYNEQFF. CDR3 nucleotides: TGCGCCAGCAGCCAAGAAAGGCCTAGCCCCTACAATGAGCAGTTCTTC.

The chain joins TRBV27 to TRBJ2-7; D unclear. This CDR3 has 16 amino acids. The germline V gene has CDR1 MNHEY and CDR2 SMNVEV (reference sequence). V shed 6 bases and J shed 0 bases, with 18 bases lying between them. The CDR3 DNA sequence: TGTGCCAGCAGGTCCCAGCTGGCAGCGAGCTCCTACGAGCAGTACTTC. It yields the protein CASRSQLAASSYEQYF.

The CDR3 is CASSLEGTGNQPQHF. In DNA, the CDR3 is TGCGCCAGCAGCTTGGAGGGCACAGGGAATCAGCCCCAGCATTTT. The chain is built from TRBV5-1 and TRBJ1-5; a weak D match, TRBD1 (6 bases). From germline, CDR1 is SGHRS and CDR2 YFSETQ. The CDR3 sequence is 15 residues long. Between the trimmed V and J ends, which lost 0 bases and 4 bases, there was a span of 11 bases.

This clone was detected only a few times. This chain uses TRBV9 with TRBJ2-1; D might be TRBD1 (5 bases). V was trimmed by 0 bases and J by 3 bases, leaving 13 bases between them. The length of the CDR3 is 16 residues. Germline CDR1 is SGDLS and CDR2 is YYNGEE. CDR3 coding DNA: TGTGCCAGCAGCGTAGAGGGGAAAAAAGACTACAATGAGCAGTTCTTC. Its protein is CASSVEGKKDYNEQFF.

This clone was counted between two and nine times. The chain recombines TRBV4-1 with TRBJ1-5; D is ambiguous. With 4 bases removed from V and 5 bases from J, the gap between germline ends came to 18 bases. The CDR3 is 16 residues long. Germline CDR1 and CDR2: MGHRA and YSYEKL. The CDR3 sequence: CASSPRFGRGDQPQHF. DNA for the CDR3: TGCGCCAGCAGCCCCCGTTTTGGCAGAGGCGATCAGCCCCAGCATTTT.

This clone occurred a few times. V and J are TRBV6-1 and TRBJ2-5, with 12 bases that match TRBD2. The CDR3 runs 14 residues. V dropped 7 bases and J dropped 4; count of bases not matched to a gene: 4. Germline CDR1 and CDR2: MNHNS and SASEGT. The CDR3 region has the DNA TGTGCCAGCAAACAGACTAGCGGGAGAGAGACCCAGTACTTC. It specifies CASKQTSGRETQYF.

In this sample, this clone turned up a few times. The chain couples TRBV18 to TRBJ1-4, with a weak D call TRBD1 (6 bases). This CDR3 contains 16 residues. Germline V CDR1 and CDR2: KGHSH, LQKENI. Trimming removed 2 bases from V and 6 bases from J, with 16 bases in between. CDR3 residues: CASSPGQGNTYEKLFF. In DNA, the CDR3 is TGTGCCAGCTCACCAGGCCAGGGGAATACCTATGAAAAACTGTTTTTT.